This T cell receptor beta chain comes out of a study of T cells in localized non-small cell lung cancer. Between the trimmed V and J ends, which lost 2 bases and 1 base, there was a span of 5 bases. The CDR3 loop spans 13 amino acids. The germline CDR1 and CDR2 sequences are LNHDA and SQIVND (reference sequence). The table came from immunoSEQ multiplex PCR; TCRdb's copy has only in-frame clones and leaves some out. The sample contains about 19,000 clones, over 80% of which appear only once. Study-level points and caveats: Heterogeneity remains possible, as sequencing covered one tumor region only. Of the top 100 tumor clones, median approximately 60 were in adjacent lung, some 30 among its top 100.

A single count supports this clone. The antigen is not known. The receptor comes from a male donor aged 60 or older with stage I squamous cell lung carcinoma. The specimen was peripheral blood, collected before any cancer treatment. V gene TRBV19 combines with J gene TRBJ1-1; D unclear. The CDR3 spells CASSIQANTEAFF. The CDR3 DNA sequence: TGTGCCAGTAGTATACAGGCGAACACTGAAGCTTTCTTT.